This TCR beta chain was retrieved from a study of CD8+ T cells in alopecia areata. Noted treatment: oral pan-JAK inhibitor, 5-10 mg twice daily. Sequencing used cDNA as its template, made by extracting RNA and reverse transcribing it. Generated by immunoSEQ multiplex PCR, the TCRdb table keeps only in-frame clones and is missing some. Here the sample spans about 260,000 clones, approximately 60% being singletons. This sample comprised CD4+ T cells sorted from blood, obtained at approximately week 51, from a patient treated with tofacitinib. The clonotype originates from a human donor with alopecia areata.

The CDR3 DNA reads as TGTGCCAGCAGGTTTAGCGGGGGAGACAATGAGCAGTTCTTC. Translated, it gives CASRFSGGDNEQFF. The genes are TRBV7-3 and TRBJ2-1; 9 bases are shared with TRBD2. Germline V CDR1 and CDR2: SGHTA, FQGTGA. The CDR3 length is 14 residues. V trimming: 6 bases; J trimming: 5 bases; junction bases outside the gene matches: 5.